The 10 T cell receptor beta chains listed next were all sequenced from one sample in a study of blood T cells in healthy people across ages. A second PCR, run for 7 to 11 cycles, used a sample-barcoded 5' primer plus a J-beta primer mix. TCRdb analysed the 5' RACE reads with MiXCR anew, one entry per CDR3 protein. This repertoire shows around 800,000 distinct CDR3 sequences, 40% to 50% found once; its top ten account for approximately 20%. The sequenced material came from blood. The receptors come from a man aged 55-75 years in good health.

This clonotype has just a few counts. V gene TRBV7-3 combines with J gene TRBJ2-4, with 9 bases fitting TRBD2. The length of the CDR3 is 18 residues. CDR1 and CDR2 from the germline V gene are SGHTA and FQGTGA. Trimming took 7 bases from V and 3 from J; bases not matched to a gene: 16. CDR3 DNA: TGTGCCAGCAAGCGGGAGGTATTTCGCCGATGGGGCAAAAACATTCAGTACTTC. Translating it yields CASKREVFRRWGKNIQYF.

The chain is built from TRBV5-6 and TRBJ2-4; D is undetermined. The CDR3 consists of 17 residues. Deletions cut 5 bases from V and 7 bases from J, with 25 bases between. The germline V gene encodes CDR1 SGHDT and CDR2 YYEEEE. CDR3 nucleotide sequence: TGTGCCAGCAGTATGGGTCCGGGCGACAAGCCGAGGAACATTCAGTACTTC. Its translation is CASSMGPGDKPRNIQYF.

The genes are TRBV5-8 and TRBJ2-2, with 9 bases identical to TRBD1. V was clipped by 2 bases and J by 2 bases; unmatched bases: 4. In germline, CDR1 is SGHTS, CDR2 YDEGEE. The CDR3 covers 16 residues. The CDR3 region has the DNA TGTGCCAGCAGCTTCGGACAGGGGCCCAACACCGGGGAGCTGTTTTTT. Protein sequence: CASSFGQGPNTGELFF.

This clonotype was seen just once. The chain uses TRBV24-1 and TRBJ2-1; tentative D call: TRBD2 (5 bases). CDR1 and CDR2 (germline): KGHDR, SFDVKD. The length of the CDR3 is 14 residues. V lost 4 bases and J lost 8, with 14 bases in between. The CDR3 sequence is CATSEGARGDEQFF. CDR3 coding DNA: TGTGCCACCAGTGAGGGAGCCCGAGGAGATGAGCAGTTCTTC.

This chain uses TRBV7-2 with TRBJ2-5, with 9 positions matching TRBD1. Germline V lookup: CDR1 SGHTA, CDR2 FQGNSA. The CDR3 covers 16 residues. Losses at the gene ends were 5 bases for V and 11 bases for J; bases not matched to a gene: 18. In DNA form, the CDR3 reads TGTGCCAGCAGCACCGACAGGGGGAACATTAGAAATGAGCAGTACTTC. Translated: CASSTDRGNIRNEQYF.

This chain uses TRBV10-1 with TRBJ2-5; weak D call: TRBD1 (6 bases). CDR1 is WNHNN, CDR2 SYGVQD, per germline (reference sequence). V dropped 6 bases and J dropped 1 base, with 15 bases sitting between them. The CDR3 is made up of 15 amino acids. CDR3 in DNA: TGCGCCAGCAGGGGACCGGGACACCTCCAAGAGACCCAGTACTTC. It specifies CASRGPGHLQETQYF.

This clonotype was picked up a small number of times. The rearrangement uses TRBV5-5 and TRBJ1-2, with D possibly being TRBD1 (6 bases). Germline loops: CDR1 SGHKS, CDR2 YYEKEE (reference sequence). The CDR3 sequence is 16 residues long. Trimming took off 4 bases at V and 4 bases at J, with 20 bases between the two ends. The CDR3 loop is CASSTGQTRNRYGYTF. In DNA form, the CDR3 reads TGTGCCAGCAGCACCGGACAGACCCGCAACCGCTATGGCTACACCTTC.

The chain combines TRBV6-2 or TRBV6-3 with TRBJ1-2; 7 positions match TRBD1. CDR1 and CDR2 (germline): MNHEY, SVGEGT. The V segment lost 5 bases and the J segment 0 bases; nucleotides outside the gene matches: 6. The CDR3 loop spans 15 amino acids. CDR3 region: CASSRPGTANYGYTF. As DNA, the CDR3 is TGTGCCAGCAGTCGTCCCGGGACAGCTAACTATGGCTACACCTTC.

V gene TRBV7-2 combines with J gene TRBJ2-1; D remains unclear. This CDR3 comprises 13 residues. The germline V gene has CDR1 SGHTA and CDR2 FQGNSA. Trimming stripped 3 bases from V and 10 bases from J, with 13 bases between. As DNA, the CDR3 is TGTGCCAGCAGCTTCGGATTGGGCTTCGAGCAGTTCTTC. It encodes CASSFGLGFEQFF.

J is TRBJ1-5 and V is TRBV28, with D possibly being TRBD1 (5 bases). V dropped 3 bases and J dropped 7 bases, with 16 bases sitting between them. Germline CDR1 MDHEN, CDR2 SYDVKM. The CDR3 spans 15 residues. CDR3: CASSLIGDTGQPQHF. Written as DNA, the CDR3 is TGTGCCAGCAGTTTGATCGGAGATACAGGACAGCCCCAGCATTTT.